A selection of T cell receptor beta chains follows, all from one sample in a study of regulatory T cells in long-lasting Graves disease. TCRdb recomputed calls from the multiplex PCR reads with MiXCR, one row per CDR3 protein. There are 360,000 or so distinct CDR3 sequences in the sample; around 23% occur only once, and approximately 28% lies in the top ten. Source: peripheral blood mononuclear cells (PBMCs), taken when the disease was refractory, from a patient treated with antithyroid drugs. Receptors originate from a woman between 35 and 50 years old with Graves disease. Both conserved end residues are part of each CDR3. D genes are given only for firm matches. Clone sizes are given selectively: once, few, many, or a class where the clone is expanded.

V gene: TRBV2; D gene: -; clone size: few; J gene: TRBJ2-7; CDR3 protein: CASSLYYVQYF; CDR3 DNA: TGTGCCAGCAGTCTCTACTACGTGCAGTACTTC
V gene: TRBV5-1; D gene: TRBD1; clone size: -; J gene: TRBJ1-1; CDR3 protein: CASSQPGQIEKTEAFF; CDR3 DNA: TGCGCCAGCAGCCAACCGGGACAGATTGAAAAAACTGAAGCTTTCTTT
V gene: TRBV10-3; D gene: -; clone size: many; J gene: TRBJ2-7; CDR3 protein: CAISETSPEANEQYF; CDR3 DNA: TGTGCCATCAGTGAGACTAGCCCAGAGGCAAACGAGCAGTACTTC
V gene: TRBV28; D gene: TRBD1; clone size: many; J gene: TRBJ1-5; CDR3 protein: CASSLYTGGSQPQHF; CDR3 DNA: TGTGCCAGCAGTTTATACACAGGGGGCAGTCAGCCCCAGCATTTT
V gene: TRBV24-1; D gene: TRBD1; clone size: few; J gene: TRBJ1-5; CDR3 protein: CATSDSRQGSNQPQHF; CDR3 DNA: TGTGCCACCAGTGATTCCAGACAGGGGAGCAATCAGCCCCAGCATTTT
V gene: TRBV6-1; D gene: -; clone size: -; J gene: TRBJ1-1; CDR3 protein: CASSENQGLRAFF; CDR3 DNA: TGTGCCAGCAGTGAAAACCAAGGGTTAAGAGCTTTCTTT
V gene: TRBV20-1; D gene: -; clone size: few; J gene: TRBJ2-2; CDR3 protein: CSARVAGEGTGELFF; CDR3 DNA: TGCAGTGCTAGAGTGGCAGGCGAGGGGACCGGGGAGCTGTTTTTT
V gene: TRBV6-2/TRBV6-3; D gene: TRBD1; clone size: many; J gene: TRBJ2-2; CDR3 protein: CASRQGKAGELFF; CDR3 DNA: TGTGCCAGTCGACAGGGAAAGGCCGGGGAGCTGTTTTTT
V gene: TRBV27; D gene: TRBD2; clone size: many; J gene: TRBJ2-7; CDR3 protein: CASRGLAGGSEQYF; CDR3 DNA: TGTGCCAGCAGAGGACTAGCGGGAGGTAGTGAGCAGTACTTC
V gene: TRBV28; D gene: -; clone size: many; J gene: TRBJ1-6; CDR3 protein: CASRGENSPLHF; CDR3 DNA: TGTGCCAGCAGGGGTGAGAATTCACCCCTCCACTTT
V gene: TRBV20-1; D gene: TRBD1; clone size: -; J gene: TRBJ1-5; CDR3 protein: CSARPRWGGQFQPQHF; CDR3 DNA: TGCAGTGCTAGACCGAGATGGGGGGGACAGTTCCAGCCCCAGCATTTT
V gene: TRBV12-5; D gene: -; clone size: few; J gene: TRBJ2-2; CDR3 protein: CASGLVLPGAVWTGELFF; CDR3 DNA: TGTGCTAGTGGTTTGGTACTGCCGGGGGCGGTTTGGACCGGGGAGCTGTTTTTT
V gene: TRBV5-1; D gene: -; clone size: few; J gene: TRBJ1-5; CDR3 protein: CASSLVGDGYQPQHF; CDR3 DNA: TGCGCCAGCAGCTTGGTGGGGGACGGTTATCAGCCCCAGCATTTT
V gene: TRBV28; D gene: TRBD2; clone size: -; J gene: TRBJ2-7; CDR3 protein: CASSYSGRSVWYEQYF; CDR3 DNA: TGTGCCAGCAGTTATAGCGGGAGATCTGTGTGGTACGAGCAGTACTTC
V gene: TRBV14; D gene: -; clone size: -; J gene: TRBJ1-4; CDR3 protein: CASRAGQTDNEKLFF; CDR3 DNA: TGTGCCAGCAGGGCTGGACAAACAGATAATGAAAAACTGTTTTTT
V gene: TRBV19; D gene: -; clone size: -; J gene: TRBJ2-2; CDR3 protein: CASWAGNTGELFF; CDR3 DNA: TGTGCCTCATGGGCCGGGAACACCGGGGAGCTGTTTTTT
V gene: TRBV28; D gene: TRBD2; clone size: few; J gene: TRBJ2-7; CDR3 protein: CASSFPSSGRYSYEQYF; CDR3 DNA: TGTGCCAGCAGTTTCCCCTCTAGCGGGAGGTACTCCTACGAGCAGTACTTC
V gene: TRBV28; D gene: TRBD2; clone size: -; J gene: TRBJ2-7; CDR3 protein: CASTLTGLAGTYEQYF; CDR3 DNA: TGTGCCAGCACCCTGACCGGACTAGCGGGAACCTACGAGCAGTACTTC
V gene: TRBV20-1; D gene: -; clone size: few; J gene: TRBJ1-2; CDR3 protein: CSAAGRLSVAPGWYGYTF; CDR3 DNA: TGCAGTGCAGCGGGGCGGCTATCCGTCGCCCCGGGATGGTATGGCTACACCTTC
V gene: TRBV28; D gene: -; clone size: many; J gene: TRBJ2-7; CDR3 protein: CASSFPGGRRYEQYF; CDR3 DNA: TGTGCCAGCAGTTTCCCTGGGGGGAGGCGTTACGAGCAGTACTTC
V gene: TRBV10-3; D gene: -; clone size: many; J gene: TRBJ1-1; CDR3 protein: CAISEFSLNTEAFF; CDR3 DNA: TGTGCCATCAGTGAGTTCTCTTTGAACACTGAAGCTTTCTTT
V gene: TRBV20-1; D gene: -; clone size: -; J gene: TRBJ2-7; CDR3 protein: CSASMRRKVTYEQYF; CDR3 DNA: TGCAGTGCCTCAATGAGACGGAAAGTGACCTACGAGCAGTACTTC
V gene: TRBV6-1; D gene: TRBD1; clone size: -; J gene: TRBJ1-2; CDR3 protein: CATMDRFYGYTF; CDR3 DNA: TGTGCCACCATGGACAGGTTCTATGGCTACACCTTC
V gene: TRBV18; D gene: -; clone size: -; J gene: TRBJ1-1; CDR3 protein: CASSPRRNHEAFF; CDR3 DNA: TGTGCCAGCTCACCACGGAGGAACCACGAAGCTTTCTTT
V gene: TRBV7-3; D gene: -; clone size: few; J gene: TRBJ2-6; CDR3 protein: CASSLGRASGANVLTF; CDR3 DNA: TGTGCCAGCAGCTTAGGGCGGGCCTCTGGGGCCAACGTCCTGACTTTC
V gene: TRBV6-5; D gene: -; clone size: -; J gene: TRBJ1-1; CDR3 protein: CASSSRYTEAFF; CDR3 DNA: TGTGCCAGCAGTTCCCGCTATACTGAAGCTTTCTTT
V gene: TRBV18; D gene: -; clone size: -; J gene: TRBJ1-6; CDR3 protein: CASSPLDNSPLHF; CDR3 DNA: TGTGCCAGCTCACCACTGGATAATTCACCCCTCCACTTT
V gene: TRBV10-3; D gene: -; clone size: once; J gene: TRBJ1-6; CDR3 protein: CAISRENSPLHF; CDR3 DNA: TGTGCCATCAGTCGGGAGAATTCACCCCTCCACTTT
V gene: TRBV5-1; D gene: -; clone size: few; J gene: TRBJ2-6; CDR3 protein: CASSGRGLGGANVLTF; CDR3 DNA: TGCGCCAGCAGCGGAAGGGGATTGGGAGGGGCCAACGTCCTGACTTTC
V gene: TRBV6-2/TRBV6-3; D gene: -; clone size: many; J gene: TRBJ2-5; CDR3 protein: CASSYVETQYF; CDR3 DNA: TGTGCCAGCAGTTACGTTGAGACCCAGTACTTC
V gene: TRBV28; D gene: -; clone size: many; J gene: TRBJ1-3; CDR3 protein: CASSFPAGNTIYF; CDR3 DNA: TGTGCCAGCAGTTTTCCGGCTGGAAACACCATATATTTT
V gene: TRBV2; D gene: -; clone size: many; J gene: TRBJ1-5; CDR3 protein: CASSFTTGSNQPQHF; CDR3 DNA: TGTGCCAGCAGTTTCACGACAGGTAGCAATCAGCCCCAGCATTTT
V gene: TRBV6-5; D gene: -; clone size: few; J gene: TRBJ1-2; CDR3 protein: CASSYSIFSNYGYTF; CDR3 DNA: TGTGCCAGCAGTTACTCGATATTTAGTAACTATGGCTACACCTTC
V gene: TRBV28; D gene: TRBD1; clone size: many; J gene: TRBJ1-5; CDR3 protein: CASSWGTGGYSNQPQHF; CDR3 DNA: TGTGCCAGCAGTTGGGGGACAGGGGGCTATAGCAATCAGCCCCAGCATTTT
V gene: TRBV27; D gene: TRBD1; clone size: -; J gene: TRBJ1-2; CDR3 protein: CASSSGTGDNGYTF; CDR3 DNA: TGTGCCAGCAGCTCCGGGACAGGGGACAATGGCTACACCTTC
V gene: TRBV7-9; D gene: -; clone size: many; J gene: TRBJ2-5; CDR3 protein: CASPKPETQYF; CDR3 DNA: TGTGCCAGCCCGAAACCAGAGACCCAGTACTTC
V gene: TRBV2; D gene: -; clone size: many; J gene: TRBJ1-2; CDR3 protein: CASSETSYGYTF; CDR3 DNA: TGTGCCAGCAGTGAAACAAGCTATGGCTACACCTTC